This T cell receptor (beta chain) was sequenced for a study of T cell responses to AZD1222 COVID-19 vaccine. General study points: At study baseline, merely five or six AZD1222 recipients were seropositive. The CD4 TCRs associated with vaccination extended across spike and predominated at 160-218 and 743-854.

Method: immunoSEQ multiplex PCR; TCRdb's copy keeps in-frame clones and lacks some. The sample has 120,000 to 150,000 clones, approximately 90% seen once; the top ten hold about 3%. This clone was picked up a small number of times. Its antigen is currently unknown. The CDR3 length is 14 residues. The junction had 3 bases not matched to a gene; V was cut back by 5 bases and J by 8 bases. The V gene's germline CDR1 is SNHLY and CDR2 FYNNEI. The specimen comprised peripheral blood, sampled on day 0 of MenACWY control vaccination. The chain combines TRBV2 with TRBJ2-1, with 13 bases aligning to TRBD2. This sequence originates from an adult in good health. CDR3 sequence (DNA): TGTGCCAGCAGTTCTACTAGCGGGAGGGATGAGCAGTTCTTC. It yields the protein CASSSTSGRDEQFF.